The 20 T cell receptor beta chains in this list originate from one sample, sequenced in a study of cytomegalovirus exposure and HLA in healthy donors. 60 Vbeta and 13 Jbeta primers were used in PCR. Only in-frame clones appear in the TCRdb table, and some are missing; sequencing was by immunoSEQ multiplex PCR. The top ten clones hold 4% to 5% of a sample with over 150,000 clones, roughly 80% of them seen once. The sequenced sample was PBMCs. Receptors were obtained from a man aged 25-45 years in good health and CMV-seronegative.

This clone was counted between two and nine times. This sample also contains other DNA sequences that code for the same CDR3. The gene calls are TRBV27 and TRBJ1-6; 9 bases map to TRBD1. CDR3 length equals 18 residues. The germline CDR1 and CDR2 sequences are MNHEY and SMNVEV (reference sequence). The V segment lost 7 bases and the J segment 2 bases; nucleotides outside the gene matches: 12. The CDR3 DNA reads as TGTGCCAGCACTCCGGCCGCGGGACAGGGACCCTATAATTCACCCCTCCACTTT. It yields the protein CASTPAAGQGPYNSPLHF.

The chain uses TRBV10-3 and TRBJ2-2; TRBD2 is a possible D gene (6 bases). Germline V gene sequence: CDR1 ENHRY, CDR2 SYGVKD. The V gene lost 3 bases and the J gene lost 3 bases, with 11 bases spanning the gap. The CDR3 runs to 15 residues. The CDR3 DNA sequence: TGTGCCATCAGTGATAGCGGACCCGACACCGGGGAGCTGTTTTTT. Amino acid sequence: CAISDSGPDTGELFF.

This clone has only one observation. This chain connects TRBV15 to TRBJ1-1; D remains unclear. Germline CDR1 LNHNV, CDR2 YYDKDF (reference sequence). This CDR3 is built from 16 residues. The V end lost 0 bases, the J end lost 5 bases, and 16 bases lay between the germline ends. The CDR3 loop is CATSRDLGGLRTEAFF. The CDR3 coding sequence is TGTGCCACCAGCAGAGATTTGGGAGGGTTGAGGACTGAAGCTTTCTTT.

This chain joins TRBV19 and TRBJ1-1; D remains ambiguous. The CDR3 extends over 13 amino acids. The V end was cut by 4 bases, the J end by 1 base, with 7 bases between. Germline V gives CDR1 LNHDA, CDR2 SQIVND (reference sequence). The CDR3 nucleotides read TGTGCCAGTAGTACGAACTCGAACACTGAAGCTTTCTTT. It is translated as CASSTNSNTEAFF.

The gene calls are TRBV28 and TRBJ2-5; D may be TRBD2 (6 bases). With 5 bases removed from V and 4 bases from J, the gap between germline ends came to 14 bases. Germline assignment: CDR1 MDHEN and CDR2 SYDVKM. The CDR3 is made up of 14 amino acids. The DNA for the CDR3 is TGTGCCAGCAGTCCCGGACTAAGAGGAGAGACCCAGTACTTC. Its translation: CASSPGLRGETQYF. Based on the CDR3 plus reference TRBV28 and TRBJ2-5, the full variable domain is DVKVTQSSRYLVKRTGEKVFLECVQDMDHENMFWYRQDPGLGLRLIYFSYDVKMKEKGDIPEGYSVSREKKERFSLILESASTNQTSMYLCASSPGLRGETQYFGPGTRLLVL.

The table lists this clone with a count of one. This chain links TRBV2 with TRBJ2-2; 10 bases line up with TRBD2. This CDR3 is 14 amino acids long. Losses at the gene ends were 4 bases for V and 8 bases for J; bases not matched to a gene: 4. Germline V gene sequence: CDR1 SNHLY, CDR2 FYNNEI. CDR3 nucleotide sequence: TGTGCCAGCAGTGTAACTAGCGGGACTGGGGAGCTGTTTTTT. This gives the protein CASSVTSGTGELFF.

The chain uses TRBV7-9 and TRBJ1-2; 9 nucleotides match TRBD1. The CDR3 is 16 residues long. Germline assignment: CDR1 SEHNR and CDR2 FQNEAQ (reference sequence). Trimming at V came to 2 bases and at J to 4 bases, leaving 8 bases not matched to a gene. CDR3 residues: CASSLSTGGASYGYTF. The DNA for the CDR3 is TGTGCCAGCAGCTTATCCACAGGGGGCGCGTCCTATGGCTACACCTTC.

This sequence joins TRBV7-2 and TRBJ2-2; D unresolved. CDR3 length: 13 residues. Trimming cost V 2 bases and J 7 bases, with 8 bases left between them. Germline V gives CDR1 SGHTA, CDR2 FQGNSA. The CDR3: CASSLKPVGELFF. The CDR3 DNA sequence: TGTGCCAGCAGCTTAAAGCCGGTCGGGGAGCTGTTTTTT.

The rearrangement links TRBV6-5 to TRBJ2-5, with 10 bases lining up with TRBD1. Germline CDR1 MNHEY, CDR2 SVGAGI. The CDR3 length is 14 residues. Unmatched junction bases numbered 6, after V lost 6 bases and J lost 5 bases. The CDR3 region has the DNA TGTGCCAGCAGACAGACAGGGGGCGCGGAGACCCAGTACTTC. Translating gives CASRQTGGAETQYF.

The chain joins TRBV4-1 to TRBJ2-3; D gene ambiguous. Germline CDR1 MGHRA, CDR2 YSYEKL. Trimming took 1 base from V and 0 from J, leaving 11 bases between them. This CDR3 is built from 16 residues. CDR3 DNA sequence: TGCGCCAGCAGCCAAGGGTCCCGGTTGAGCACAGATACGCAGTATTTT. Encoded protein: CASSQGSRLSTDTQYF.

The gene calls are TRBV28 and TRBJ1-5, with TRBD1 as a possible D gene (6 bases). The CDR3 has 13 amino acids. The germline V gene has CDR1 MDHEN and CDR2 SYDVKM. The germline V and J ends were trimmed by 5 bases and 6 bases, with 11 bases remaining between them. CDR3 protein: CASSRGGVQPQHF. The CDR3 region has the DNA TGTGCCAGCAGTAGGGGGGGTGTTCAGCCCCAGCATTTT.

About this clone itself: The junction differs from germline at one of its ends, possibly a read error. This chain links TRBV7-9 with TRBJ2-7, with D maybe TRBD2 (5 bases). The germline V gene has CDR1 SEHNR and CDR2 FQNEAQ (reference sequence). The CDR3 has 16 amino acids. The CDR3: CSSSSGGLTSSYEQYF. In DNA, the CDR3 is TGTTCCAGCAGCTCGGGCGGACTGACGAGCTCCTACGAGCAGTACTTC.

V is TRBV30 and J is TRBJ1-2; 7 positions match TRBD1. The germline V gene has CDR1 GTSNPN and CDR2 SVGIG (reference sequence). The CDR3 loop spans 12 amino acids. V dropped 1 base and J dropped 4; count of bases not matched to a gene: 0. The CDR3 DNA reads as TGTGCCTGGAGTGGGACAGGCTATGGCTACACCTTC. Residues: CAWSGTGYGYTF.

With regard to this clone: One end of the junction fails to match germline, which may point to a read error. The rearrangement links TRBV30 to TRBJ2-1; TRBD2 matches 7 bases. This CDR3 spans 14 amino acids. Germline CDR1 GTSNPN, CDR2 SVGIG (reference sequence). The CDR3 nucleotides read TGTGCCCGGAGTTGGGGGGGGGACTACAATGAGCAGTTCTTC. Protein: CARSWGGDYNEQFF.

The V gene is TRBV29-1, the J gene TRBJ1-2, with D unresolved. Per the germline V gene, CDR1 is SQVTM and CDR2 is ANQGSEA. The ends were cut back, 6 bases at V and 3 bases at J, with 23 bases in the middle. The CDR3 runs 16 residues. The CDR3 here is CSVLAWERRPDYGYTF. CDR3 bases: TGCAGCGTCCTTGCGTGGGAGAGACGACCCGACTATGGCTACACCTTC.

The rearrangement uses TRBV30 and TRBJ1-5, with TRBD1 identical over 7 bases. Germline assignment: CDR1 GTSNPN and CDR2 SVGIG (reference sequence). The CDR3 runs to 13 residues. Trimming at V came to 5 bases and at J to 7 bases, leaving 8 bases not matched to a gene. CDR3 sequence (DNA): TGTGCCTGGTCGACAGGGAATGGGCAGCCCCAGCATTTT. This translates into CAWSTGNGQPQHF.

This chain links TRBV28 with TRBJ1-2; 8 nucleotides match TRBD1. Losses at the gene ends were 4 bases for V and 8 bases for J; bases not matched to a gene: 9. This CDR3 region has 14 residues. CDR1 and CDR2 from the germline V gene are MDHEN and SYDVKM. The CDR3 loop reads CASSSDTGGEGYTF. CDR3 in DNA: TGTGCCAGCAGTTCCGATACAGGGGGAGAGGGCTACACCTTC.

The V call is TRBV28, the J call TRBJ2-1; 10 positions agree with TRBD2. Per the germline V gene, CDR1 is MDHEN and CDR2 is SYDVKM. V shed 5 bases and J 5 bases; nucleotides not matched to a gene: 9. CDR3 length: 16 amino acids. The CDR3 DNA is TGTGCCAGCAGTCCGAGCGGGGGGGGTATCCACAATGAGCAGTTCTTC. This translates into CASSPSGGGIHNEQFF.

V and J are TRBV28 and TRBJ1-1; D remains unclear. CDR3 size: 14 residues. V lost 3 bases to trimming and J lost 1 base, with 9 bases between them. The germline V gene encodes CDR1 MDHEN and CDR2 SYDVKM. CDR3 protein: CASSLAGSNTEAFF. Here the CDR3 DNA reads TGTGCCAGCAGTTTGGCCGGGTCGAACACTGAAGCTTTCTTT.

The chain carries TRBV28 and TRBJ2-7; 10 bases align to TRBD2. This CDR3 region has 12 residues. Germline lookup yields CDR1 MDHEN and CDR2 SYDVKM. The CDR3 DNA sequence: TGTGCAGTTAGCGGGAGGAACCCCGAGCAGTACTTC. It encodes CAVSGRNPEQYF. Together with reference TRBV28 and TRBJ2-7, the CDR3 gives the full variable domain: DVKVTQSSRYLVKRTGEKVFLECVQDMDHENMFWYRQDPGLGLRLIYFSYDVKMKEKGDIPEGYSVSREKKERFSLILESASTNQTSMYLCAVSGRNPEQYFGPGTRLTVT.